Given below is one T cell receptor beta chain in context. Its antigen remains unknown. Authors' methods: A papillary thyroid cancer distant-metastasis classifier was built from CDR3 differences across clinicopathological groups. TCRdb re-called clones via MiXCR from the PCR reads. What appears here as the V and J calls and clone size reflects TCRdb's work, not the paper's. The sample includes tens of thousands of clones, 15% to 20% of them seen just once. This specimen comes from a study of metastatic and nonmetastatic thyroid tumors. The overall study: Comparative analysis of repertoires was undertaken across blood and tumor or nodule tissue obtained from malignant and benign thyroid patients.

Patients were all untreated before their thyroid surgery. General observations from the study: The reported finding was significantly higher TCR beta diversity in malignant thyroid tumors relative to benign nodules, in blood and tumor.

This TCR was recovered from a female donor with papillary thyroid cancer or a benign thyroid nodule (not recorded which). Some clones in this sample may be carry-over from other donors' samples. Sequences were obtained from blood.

The CDR3 region is CSASEGLFDEQYF. In DNA, the CDR3 is TGCAGTGCTTCGGAGGGTTTATTCGACGAGCAGTACTTC. The chain recombines TRBV20-1 with TRBJ2-7; the D gene is possibly TRBD2 (6 bases). The CDR3 runs to 13 residues. Germline CDR1 and CDR2: DFQATT and SNEGSKA (reference sequence). V was trimmed by 5 bases and J by 5 bases, leaving 16 bases between them.